This T cell receptor (beta chain) is from a study of cytomegalovirus exposure and HLA in healthy donors. Points from the study as a whole: It was reportedly the case that the classifier diagnosed cytomegalovirus status with high specificity and sensitivity.

Concerning this clone: Its target is not known.

Trimming shortened V by 5 bases and J by 6 bases, and 13 bases separated the two germline ends. Germline V gives CDR1 SGHAT, CDR2 FQNNGV. The CDR3 runs to 13 residues. 60 Vbeta and 13 Jbeta primers were used in PCR. Original data processing: Later reanalysis found 75 million to 95 million unique TCR beta chains, 10 million to 14 million of them shared. Using immunoSEQ multiplex PCR, the repertoire was profiled, and TCRdb retains in-frame clones only, with some absent. V, J and clone size were drawn from that table, and D and trimming were deduced from the DNA. The repertoire consists of 180,000 or so clones, with around three quarters occurring once and the leading ten covering roughly 2.5%.

This TCR came from a woman under 40 in good health and CMV-seropositive. V and J are TRBV11-2 and TRBJ1-2; D call uncertain. The sequenced material came from PBMCs. CDR3 residues: CASSPRRDDGYTF. The CDR3 DNA reads TGTGCCAGCAGCCCCCGGAGGGATGATGGCTACACCTTC.